One and the same sample provided the 11 T cell receptor beta chains below, sequenced in a study of identical twins. TCRdb recomputed calls from the 5' RACE reads with MiXCR, one row per CDR3 protein. The sample shows fewer than 550,000 distinct CDR3 sequences, 12% to 15% of them seen only once. The sample was also reused in another study, on yellow fever vaccine responses in identical twins.

The specimen was CD4+ T cells sorted from blood. These receptors originate from a woman aged 18-29 years in good health.

This clonotype was picked up many times. The rearrangement joins TRBV12-3 or TRBV12-4 to TRBJ1-1, with 8 nucleotides matching TRBD1. V lost 10 bases to trimming and J lost 0 bases; unmatched junction nucleotides: 1. This CDR3 contains 12 residues. The CDR3 loop is CATTGVNTEAFF. In DNA, the CDR3 is TGTGCCACGACAGGGGTGAACACTGAAGCTTTCTTT.

In its sample, this clonotype was seen a few times. The V and J genes are TRBV20-1 and TRBJ2-1; perhaps TRBD2 as D (6 bases). The CDR3 spans 14 residues. The germline CDR1 and CDR2 sequences are DFQATT and SNEGSKA (reference sequence). The V and J ends lost 5 bases and 4 bases respectively, with 15 bases between them. The CDR3 DNA is TGCAGTGCTGGAAGCCAGCGGGTGTACAATGAGCAGTTCTTC. Protein sequence: CSAGSQRVYNEQFF.

This clonotype was found a few times. The CDR3 DNA reads as TGCAGTGCTAGAGATCCGGGACAGGGTATGGAGACCCAGTACTTC. Protein sequence: CSARDPGQGMETQYF. This chain uses TRBV20-1 with TRBJ2-5, with 9 nucleotides matching TRBD1. Germline CDR1 is DFQATT and CDR2 is SNEGSKA (reference sequence). Trimming at V came to 0 bases and at J to 5 bases, leaving 7 bases not matched to a gene. The CDR3 consists of 15 residues.

This clonotype was counted only a few times. In nucleotides, the CDR3 is TGTGCCAGCAGCCCCTGGACTAGCGGGAACACCGGGGAGCTGTTTTTT. Residues: CASSPWTSGNTGELFF. The rearrangement joins TRBV4-2 to TRBJ2-2; 10 nucleotides line up with TRBD2. CDR1 is LGHNA, CDR2 YNFKEQ, per germline. The CDR3 runs 16 residues. The V and J ends lost 4 bases and 1 base, in that order; junction bases with no gene match: 3.

This clonotype occurred a few times. This rearrangement joins TRBV12-3 or TRBV12-4 to TRBJ1-1; TRBD1 agrees at 8 bases. With 7 bases clipped from V and 4 bases from J, the junction kept 8 bases outside the gene matches. The CDR3 totals 14 residues. CDR3 protein: CASTVPGQGTEAFF. DNA for the CDR3: TGTGCCAGCACCGTTCCTGGACAGGGCACTGAAGCTTTCTTT.

The chain couples TRBV25-1 to TRBJ2-5; D is perhaps TRBD1 (5 bases). This CDR3 is 16 amino acids long. Trimming took 1 base from V and 3 from J, leaving 15 bases between them. Germline CDR1 and CDR2: MGHDK and SYGVNS. The CDR3 DNA sequence: TGTGCCAGCAGTGAATTCGCTAAGGGGTCGGAAGAGACCCAGTACTTC. Its translation: CASSEFAKGSEETQYF.

The chain has TRBV12-5 and TRBJ2-1, with TRBD2 matching over 8 bases. The V segment lost 4 bases and the J segment 5 bases; nucleotides outside the gene matches: 13. The CDR3 loop spans 17 amino acids. Germline assignment: CDR1 LGHNT and CDR2 FRNRAP. The chain's CDR3 is CASGSTHGRGANNEQFF. DNA of the CDR3: TGTGCTAGTGGTTCCACCCACGGGAGGGGGGCCAACAATGAGCAGTTCTTC.

The gene calls are TRBV5-1 and TRBJ2-3; 13 nucleotides align to TRBD2. The junction had 13 bases not matched to a gene; V was cut back by 3 bases and J by 3 bases. The CDR3 contains 19 residues. Per the germline V gene, CDR1 is SGHRS and CDR2 is YFSETQ. This chain's CDR3 is CASSSTGTSGVGRTDTQYF. CDR3 nucleotide sequence: TGCGCCAGCAGCTCGACCGGGACTAGCGGGGTTGGAAGGACAGATACGCAGTATTTT.

This clonotype was seen ten or more times. The chain joins TRBV5-1 to TRBJ2-2, with D uncertain. The CDR3 extends over 16 amino acids. Germline loops: CDR1 SGHRS, CDR2 YFSETQ. V was clipped by 0 bases and J by 0 bases, with 9 bases between them. In DNA form, the CDR3 reads TGCGCCAGCAGCTTGGCCGGTACCACGAACACCGGGGAGCTGTTTTTT. Translated, it gives CASSLAGTTNTGELFF.

This clonotype was detected only a few times. V gene TRBV28 combines with J gene TRBJ2-1, with 7 bases that match TRBD2. J lost 10 bases, V lost 3 bases, and 9 bases had no gene match. CDR3 length: 14 residues. Germline V gene sequence: CDR1 MDHEN, CDR2 SYDVKM. Written as DNA, the CDR3 is TGTGCCAGCAGTTTTCTGGCGGGAGTGGGGGAGCAGTTCTTC. It specifies CASSFLAGVGEQFF.

This chain links TRBV7-3 with TRBJ2-1; 7 nucleotides line up with TRBD2. The V segment lost 5 bases and the J segment 5 bases; nucleotides outside the gene matches: 9. The CDR3 length is 15 residues. Germline CDR1 and CDR2: SGHTA and FQGTGA. CDR3 in DNA: TGTGCCAGCAGCAAAGAGCGGGCGGGGGACAATGAGCAGTTCTTC. This encodes CASSKERAGDNEQFF.